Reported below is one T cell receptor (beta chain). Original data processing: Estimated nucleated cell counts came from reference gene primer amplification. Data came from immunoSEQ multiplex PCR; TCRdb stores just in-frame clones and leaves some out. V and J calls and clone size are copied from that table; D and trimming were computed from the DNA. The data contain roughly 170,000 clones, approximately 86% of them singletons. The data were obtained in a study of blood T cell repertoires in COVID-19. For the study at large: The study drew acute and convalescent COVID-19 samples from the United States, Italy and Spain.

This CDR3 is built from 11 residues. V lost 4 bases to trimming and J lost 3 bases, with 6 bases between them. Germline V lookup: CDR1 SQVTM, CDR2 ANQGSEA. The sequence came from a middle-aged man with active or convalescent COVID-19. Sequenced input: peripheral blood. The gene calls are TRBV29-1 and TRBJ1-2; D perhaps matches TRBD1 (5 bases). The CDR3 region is CSVAQDYGYTF. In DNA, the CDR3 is TGCAGCGTTGCACAGGACTATGGCTACACCTTC.